Below are 10 T cell receptor beta chains sequenced from a single sample in a study of OX40 agonist ivuxolimab in advanced cancers. Receptor amplification or capture employed the immunoSEQ multiplex PCR assay. Held by TCRdb, this immuneACCESS table contains in-frame sequences only and omits some clones. Under half of the omission traces to an unresolved V gene where checked; the cause of the rest is unknown. Counted in this sample were 20,000 to 25,000 clones; about 86% of them appeared once. 25% to 35% of the sample comes from the top ten. The sample here was CD4+ or CD8+ T cells sorted from blood, taken in a trial of the OX40 agonist ivuxolimab. The receptors were gathered from an adult with an advanced solid tumor such as melanoma, head and neck, liver or kidney cancer.

The count of this clone is one. CDR3 protein: CASMMFEGSDRGVILGYTF. The CDR3 DNA is TGTGCCAGCATGATGTTCGAAGGGTCTGACAGGGGAGTTATCTTGGGCTACACCTTC. V gene TRBV6-8 combines with J gene TRBJ1-2; 8 bases are a match to TRBD1. CDR3 size: 19 residues. The V segment lost 7 bases and the J segment 8 bases; nucleotides outside the gene matches: 27. CDR1 and CDR2 from the germline V gene are MNHGY and SAAAGT.

This clone was seen only once. J is TRBJ2-3 and V is TRBV7-6; 12 bases align to TRBD2. Germline-derived CDR1 and CDR2 are SGHVS and FNYEAQ. CDR3 length: 16 residues. V lost 3 bases, J lost 5 bases, and 6 bases stayed unmatched. CDR3 sequence: CASSFSTSGGGDTQYF. Written as DNA, the CDR3 is TGTGCCAGCAGCTTCTCGACTAGCGGGGGAGGAGATACGCAGTATTTT.

This chain uses TRBV15 with TRBJ2-7; no firm D call. This CDR3 is 14 amino acids long. Trimming stripped 5 bases from V and 1 base from J, with 12 bases between. CDR1 is LNHNV, CDR2 YYDKDF, per germline (reference sequence). The CDR3 DNA reads TGTGCCACCAGCCCTCAGACACCTTCCTACGAGCAGTACTTC. Protein sequence: CATSPQTPSYEQYF.

Worth noting for this clone: This sequence may be a read error, since a much larger clone differs from it by one base. This specimen includes other DNA sequences encoding the same CDR3. This chain joins TRBV7-9 and TRBJ2-5; 10 bases align to TRBD2. The CDR3 length is 16 residues. The germline gives CDR1 SEHNR, CDR2 FQNEAQ (reference sequence). In DNA form, the CDR3 reads TGTGCTAGCAGCTCAGGACTAGCGGAGGGAAAAGAGACCCAGTACTTC. Residues: CASSSGLAEGKETQYF. Full variable domain (rest looked up from reference TRBV7-9 and TRBJ2-5): DTGVSQNPRHKITKRGQNVTFRCDPISEHNRLYWYRQTLGQGPEFLTYFQNEAQLEKSRLLSDRFSAERPKGSFSTLEIQRTEQGDSAMYLCASSSGLAEGKETQYFGPGTRLLVL.

The V call is TRBV7-9, the J call TRBJ2-7; 7 bases fit TRBD2. CDR1 and CDR2 from the germline V gene are SEHNR and FQNEAQ (reference sequence). This CDR3 contains 14 residues. V trimming: 5 bases; J trimming: 2 bases; junction bases outside the gene matches: 6. CDR3 coding DNA: TGTGCCAGCAGCCCCCTAGCGGAAGCCTACGAGCAGTACTTC. Translating it yields CASSPLAEAYEQYF.

The gene calls are TRBV4-1 and TRBJ1-1; 8 bases are a match to TRBD1. The germline gives CDR1 MGHRA, CDR2 YSYEKL. The ends lost 3 bases at V and 3 bases at J; junction bases unmatched: 0. The CDR3 loop spans 13 amino acids. CDR3 residues: CASSQTGDTEAFF. The CDR3 DNA reads as TGCGCCAGCAGCCAGACAGGGGACACTGAAGCTTTCTTT.

The V call is TRBV6-5, the J call TRBJ1-1; D gene ambiguous. The CDR3 sequence is 14 residues long. Germline CDR1 and CDR2: MNHEY and SVGAGI. Deletions cut 0 bases from V and 1 base from J, with 6 bases between. The CDR3 spells CASSYSSQNTEAFF. The DNA for the CDR3 is TGTGCCAGCAGTTACTCCAGCCAGAACACTGAAGCTTTCTTT.

The chain is built from TRBV4-1 and TRBJ2-1, with a possible D match to TRBD2 (5 bases). Germline V gene lookup returns CDR1 MGHRA and CDR2 YSYEKL. CDR3 size: 14 residues. Trimming removed 2 bases from V and 4 bases from J, with 9 bases in between. As DNA, the CDR3 is TGCGCCAGCAGCCAACTAGAGGGTTACAATGAGCAGTTCTTC. Residues: CASSQLEGYNEQFF.

The V call is TRBV27, the J call TRBJ2-3; the D is unclear. This CDR3 spans 13 amino acids. The germline gives CDR1 MNHEY, CDR2 SMNVEV (reference sequence). The V gene lost 3 bases and the J gene lost 2 bases, with 6 bases spanning the gap. The CDR3 spells CASSFRSTDTQYF. The CDR3 DNA follows: TGTGCCAGCAGTTTTCGGTCCACAGATACGCAGTATTTT.

V is TRBV4-3 and J is TRBJ2-7, with TRBD2 identical over 8 bases. Trimming removed 0 bases from V and 2 bases from J; junction bases left unmatched: 6. This CDR3 spans 16 amino acids. CDR1 and CDR2 from the germline V gene are LGHNA and YSLEER. CDR3 nucleotides: TGCGCCAGCAGCCAAGATCGGAGCGGGAGAACCTACGAGCAGTACTTC. Its translation is CASSQDRSGRTYEQYF.